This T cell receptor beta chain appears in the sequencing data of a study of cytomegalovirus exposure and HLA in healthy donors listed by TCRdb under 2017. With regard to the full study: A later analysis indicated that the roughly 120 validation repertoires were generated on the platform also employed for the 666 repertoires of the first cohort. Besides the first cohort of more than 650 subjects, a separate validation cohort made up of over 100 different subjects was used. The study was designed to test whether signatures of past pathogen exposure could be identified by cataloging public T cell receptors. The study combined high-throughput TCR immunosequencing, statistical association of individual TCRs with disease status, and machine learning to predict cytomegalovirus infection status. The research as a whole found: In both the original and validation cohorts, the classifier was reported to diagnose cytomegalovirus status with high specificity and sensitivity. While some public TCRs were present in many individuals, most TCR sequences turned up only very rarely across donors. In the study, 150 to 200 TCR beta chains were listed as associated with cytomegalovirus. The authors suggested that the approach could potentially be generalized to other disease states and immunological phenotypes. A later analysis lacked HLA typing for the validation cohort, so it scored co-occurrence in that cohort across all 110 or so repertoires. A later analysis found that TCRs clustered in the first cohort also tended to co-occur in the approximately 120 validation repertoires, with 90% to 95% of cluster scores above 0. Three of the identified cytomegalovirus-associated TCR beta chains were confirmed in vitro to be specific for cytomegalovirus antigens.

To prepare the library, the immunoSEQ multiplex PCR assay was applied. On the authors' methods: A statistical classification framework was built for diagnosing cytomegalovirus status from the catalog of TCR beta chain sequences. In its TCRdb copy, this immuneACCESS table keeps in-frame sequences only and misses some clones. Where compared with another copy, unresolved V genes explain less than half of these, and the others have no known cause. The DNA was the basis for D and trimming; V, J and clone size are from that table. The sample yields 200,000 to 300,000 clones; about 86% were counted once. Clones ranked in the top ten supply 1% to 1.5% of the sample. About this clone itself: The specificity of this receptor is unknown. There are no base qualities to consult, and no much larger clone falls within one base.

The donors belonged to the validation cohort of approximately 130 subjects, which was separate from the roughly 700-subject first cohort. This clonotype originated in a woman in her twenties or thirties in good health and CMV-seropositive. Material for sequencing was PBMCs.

The CDR3 loop reads CASSLVAGAGANVLTF. The DNA sequence follows: TGCGCCAGCAGCTTGGTGGCAGGGGCCGGGGCCAACGTCCTGACTTTC. The rearranged chain carries TRBV5-1 and TRBJ2-6; 6 matching bases give a weak D call of TRBD1. The CDR3 runs 16 amino acids, cysteine and phenylalanine included. The DNA shown is the 48-base CDR3, in frame from base 1. Trimming at the junction amounts to 0 bases on V and 4 bases on J, and the germline ends lie 11 bases apart. Based on the germline V gene, the CDR1 and CDR2 sequences are SGHRS and YFSETQ.